This TCR beta chain originates from a study of cytomegalovirus exposure and HLA in healthy donors (dated by TCRdb to 2016 to 2017). Looking at the study overall: According to a later analysis, one platform produced both the roughly 110 validation repertoires and the roughly 650 repertoires of the first cohort. The study aimed to test whether signatures of past pathogen exposure could be identified by cataloging public T cell receptors. Along with the approximately 700-subject first cohort, a separate validation cohort of 120 different subjects was used. High-throughput TCR immunosequencing, statistical association of individual TCRs with disease status, and machine learning were combined to predict cytomegalovirus infection status. Findings and caveats that apply to the study as a whole: Most TCR sequences were seen in very few donors, while some public TCRs were found in many individuals. It was suggested by the authors that the approach could potentially be generalized to other disease states and immunological phenotypes. In a later analysis, TCRs clustered in the first cohort were found to also tend to co-occur in the roughly 130 validation repertoires, with 94% of cluster scores above 0. In the study, about 150 TCR beta chains were listed as associated with cytomegalovirus. A few of the identified cytomegalovirus-associated TCR beta chains were confirmed in vitro to be specific for cytomegalovirus antigens. The validation cohort had no HLA typing available for a later analysis, so co-occurrence within that cohort was assessed over all 130 or so repertoires. In both the original and validation cohorts, the classifier was reported to diagnose cytomegalovirus status with high specificity and sensitivity.

Library generation was performed with the immunoSEQ multiplex PCR assay. The authors' pipeline ran thus. A statistical classification framework was developed to diagnose cytomegalovirus status using the catalog of TCR beta chain sequences. TCRdb limited this immuneACCESS table to in-frame rearrangements with V and J called. A share of clones is missing; checked studies link under half to unresolved V genes, and the rest is unexplained. V and J calls and clone size follow that table, whereas D and trimming were derived from the DNA. This sample comprises over 200,000 clones, over 80% of them detected only once. The top ten clonotypes cover around 15% of the sample. The CDR3 runs 14 amino acids, cysteine and phenylalanine included. CDR3 DNA is the only sequence kept; it has 42 bases, read in frame from the first base. CDR1 MDHEN and CDR2 SYDVKM are derived from the germline V gene. V loses 3 bases, J loses 4 bases, and the germline ends lie 12 bases apart.

The table lists this clone with a count of one. Which antigen it targets is not known. No qualities accompany the bases; no much larger clone lies one base away. The donors belonged to the validation cohort of under 150 subjects, which was separate from the approximately 700-subject first cohort. The rearrangement joined TRBV28 to TRBJ1-2; the D gene is not confidently resolved. This TCR came from a woman aged 25 to 39 in good health and CMV-seropositive. Sequenced material: PBMCs. The nucleotides are TGTGCCAGCAGTTTTTCCGGGTCGAGCTATGGCTACACCTTC. Its product reads: CASSFSGSSYGYTF.